This T cell receptor (beta chain) was identified during a study of T-cell memory formation after mild COVID-19. Overall study results and limits: Balance between CD4 and CD8 was seen in clones contracting day 15 to 85, and a CD4+ lean was seen in later expanders.

TCRdb used MiXCR to reprocess the 5' RACE reads, holding one entry per CDR3 protein. The sample has about 110,000 distinct CDR3 sequences, 15% to 20% seen once. This clonotype was observed a handful of times. Its antigen is unknown. The TCR comes from a man in his late teens or twenties who had mild COVID-19 (a few samples of this study predate the infection). Cell type and time point are not known. The sequencing input was PBMCs or a T cell subset sorted from them (not recorded which).

CDR3 protein: CASSDSQGQHF. The CDR3 DNA is TGTGCCAGCAGTGATTCGCAGGGACAGCATTTT. The V and J genes are TRBV6-1 and TRBJ1-5; D is perhaps TRBD1 (5 bases). This CDR3 is 11 amino acids long. CDR1 and CDR2 from the germline V gene are MNHNS and SASEGT. With 3 bases removed from V and 13 bases from J, the gap between germline ends came to 10 bases.